These 19 T cell receptor beta chains originate from one sample sequenced in a study of Ad26.COV2.S vaccination and SARS-CoV-2 variants. The treatment was: about 20 received Ad26.COV2.S at low or high dose, single or two shots; several received placebo; per-sample allocation not given. Specimens were obtained on day 63 following the first vaccine or placebo injection. Profiling relied on immunoSEQ multiplex PCR, and the TCRdb table lists in-frame clones only, not all of them. Among hundreds of thousands of clones listed, roughly 89% were seen once. Source: peripheral blood, taken in a trial of Ad26.COV2.S vaccine versus placebo. The source of these receptors is a person aged 18 to 59 who received the Ad26.COV2.S COVID-19 vaccine or a placebo.

The J gene is TRBJ2-7, the V gene TRBV6-5; D is undetermined. From germline, CDR1 is MNHEY and CDR2 SVGAGI. The V gene lost 6 bases and the J gene lost 1 base, with 10 bases spanning the gap. The CDR3 runs 13 residues. The CDR3 DNA reads TGTGCCAGCAGAGCCGTAGCTTCCTACGAGCAGTACTTC. Its translation is CASRAVASYEQYF.

The V gene is TRBV7-3, the J gene TRBJ2-3; 7 nucleotides line up with TRBD1. CDR1 is SGHTA and CDR2 is FQGTGA in the germline V gene. Germline trimming cut 5 bases from V and 0 bases from J; bases unmatched to any gene: 8. This CDR3 has 16 amino acids. This CDR3 is CASSSAGGPSTDTQYF. In nucleotides, the CDR3 is TGTGCCAGCAGCAGTGCAGGGGGTCCAAGCACAGATACGCAGTATTTT.

V is TRBV24-1 and J is TRBJ1-3, with TRBD1 identical over 8 bases. This CDR3 spans 15 amino acids. V trimming: 3 bases; J trimming: 4 bases; junction bases outside the gene matches: 4. Per germline, CDR1 KGHDR and CDR2 SFDVKD. The CDR3 loop is CATSDGQGPGNTIYF. In DNA, the CDR3 is TGTGCCACCAGTGATGGACAGGGTCCGGGAAACACCATATATTTT.

The genes are TRBV5-1 and TRBJ1-2; 8 nucleotides agree with TRBD1. The length of the CDR3 is 15 residues. Germline CDR1 SGHRS, CDR2 YFSETQ. J was trimmed by 4 bases and V by 5 bases; bases with no gene match: 10. In nucleotides, the CDR3 is TGCGCCAGCAGAACGGGACAGGAGGCAGGCTATGGCTACACCTTC. Its translation is CASRTGQEAGYGYTF.

The CDR3 region is CASSHWTLGTDTQYF. The CDR3 region has the DNA TGTGCCAGCAGCCATTGGACACTGGGCACAGATACGCAGTATTTT. The chain employs TRBV3-1 (or the pseudogene TRBV3-2) and TRBJ2-3; D perhaps matches TRBD1 (5 bases). Between the trimmed V and J ends, which lost 3 bases and 1 base, there was a span of 11 bases. The CDR3 runs to 15 residues. Germline V gene lookup returns CDR1 LGHDT and CDR2 YNNKEL (reference sequence).

This chain joins TRBV18 and TRBJ2-2, with unresolved D. V dropped 4 bases and J dropped 1 base, with 13 bases sitting between them. This CDR3 comprises 16 residues. Looked up from germline, CDR1 is KGHSH and CDR2 is LQKENI. The CDR3: CASSLRSDLNTGELFF. CDR3 nucleotides: TGTGCCAGCTCACTACGTTCGGACCTGAACACCGGGGAGCTGTTTTTT.

This sequence joins TRBV6-4 and TRBJ1-2; D ambiguous. The CDR3 has 17 amino acids. Between the trimmed V and J ends, which lost 0 bases and 7 bases, there was a span of 21 bases. CDR1 is MRHNA, CDR2 SNTAGT, per germline. The CDR3 sequence: CASSDSPERGLSFGYTF. The CDR3 nucleotides read TGTGCCAGCAGTGACTCACCTGAGCGGGGTTTATCGTTTGGCTACACCTTC.

V gene TRBV6-4 combines with J gene TRBJ1-3; no clear D gene. CDR3 length equals 16 residues. Trimming left V 6 bases short and J 0 bases short, with 15 bases between. The germline V gene encodes CDR1 MRHNA and CDR2 SNTAGT. The CDR3 DNA reads as TGTGCCAGCAGACGGACTGCAGCGCTCTCTGGAAACACCATATATTTT. Translation: CASRRTAALSGNTIYF.

The V gene is TRBV11-2, the J gene TRBJ2-7; 8 nucleotides align to TRBD1. Germline assignment: CDR1 SGHAT and CDR2 FQNNGV. The length of the CDR3 is 15 residues. V lost 4 bases and J lost 3; bases outside the gene matches: 8. The CDR3 DNA reads as TGTGCCAGCAGCTCTCCCCGGACAGGGAGCTACGAGCAGTACTTC. As protein: CASSSPRTGSYEQYF. The full variable domain, in which reference TRBV11-2 and TRBJ2-7 provide the parts outside the CDR3, is EAGVAQSPRYKIIEKRQSVAFWCNPISGHATLYWYQQILGQGPKLLIQFQNNGVVDDSQLPKDRFSAERLKGVDSTLKIQPAKLEDSAVYLCASSSPRTGSYEQYFGPGTRLTVT.

The genes are TRBV7-8 and TRBJ1-3; tentative D call: TRBD1 (5 bases). The CDR3 runs 16 residues. CDR1 and CDR2 (germline): SGHVS, FQNEAQ. Between the trimmed V and J ends, which lost 3 bases and 0 bases, there was a span of 12 bases. This CDR3 is CASSFDKGYSGNTIYF. CDR3 nucleotide sequence: TGTGCCAGCAGCTTTGACAAGGGGTACTCTGGAAACACCATATATTTT.

The V and J genes are TRBV19 and TRBJ1-1; 7 nucleotides match TRBD1. The CDR3 is 15 residues long. Germline V gives CDR1 LNHDA, CDR2 SQIVND (reference sequence). The ends lost 7 bases at V and 4 bases at J; junction bases unmatched: 12. The CDR3 loop is CASTPGGGLVTEAFF. For the CDR3, the DNA is TGTGCCAGTACCCCAGGGGGAGGGTTGGTCACTGAAGCTTTCTTT.

The rearrangement links TRBV5-4 to TRBJ1-1; 8 nucleotides agree with TRBD1. Losses at the gene ends were 4 bases for V and 5 bases for J; bases not matched to a gene: 10. Germline CDR1 SGHNT, CDR2 YYREEE (reference sequence). The CDR3 is 15 amino acids. The CDR3 here is CASSNGQGGWTEAFF. CDR3 coding DNA: TGTGCCAGCAGCAACGGACAGGGAGGGTGGACTGAAGCTTTCTTT. The full variable domain, with the rest looked up from reference TRBV5-4 and TRBJ1-1, is ETGVTQSPTHLIKTRGQQVTLRCSSQSGHNTVSWYQQALGQGPQFIFQYYREEENGRGNFPPRFSGLQFPNYSSELNVNALELDDSALYLCASSNGQGGWTEAFFGQGTRLTVV.

The chain joins TRBV2 to TRBJ1-1; D ambiguous. Per the germline V gene, CDR1 is SNHLY and CDR2 is FYNNEI. The CDR3 is 11 amino acids. V shed 8 bases and J shed 1 base, with 5 bases lying between them. The CDR3 DNA sequence: TGTGCCAGCCTGAAGAACACTGAAGCTTTCTTT. Translation gives CASLKNTEAFF.

The V gene is TRBV7-9, the J gene TRBJ1-2; 7 bases agree with TRBD1. From germline, CDR1 is SEHNR and CDR2 FQNEAQ (reference sequence). After removal of 5 bases from V and 3 bases from J, the junction contained 12 bases not matched to a gene. This CDR3 comprises 16 residues. CDR3 sequence: CASSPTFQGGDYGYTF. The CDR3 bases are TGTGCCAGCAGCCCGACATTCCAGGGGGGGGACTATGGCTACACCTTC.

The chain employs TRBV6-5 and TRBJ2-2; possibly TRBD2 for D (6 bases). Trimming removed 6 bases at V and 5 bases at J, with 16 bases between. The germline V gene encodes CDR1 MNHEY and CDR2 SVGAGI. CDR3 length: 15 amino acids. Here the CDR3 reads CASRGWGEFTGELFF. Written as DNA, the CDR3 is TGTGCCAGCAGAGGATGGGGGGAGTTTACCGGGGAGCTGTTTTTT.

The chain recombines TRBV9 with TRBJ2-1; 7 bases map to TRBD2. The germline CDR1 and CDR2 sequences are SGDLS and YYNGEE. J gave up 4 bases and V 3 bases, and 7 bases lay outside the gene matches. The CDR3 has 15 residues. As DNA, the CDR3 is TGTGCCAGCAGCGAGGCGGGACTACTTTACAATGAGCAGTTCTTC. This codes for CASSEAGLLYNEQFF.

The chain uses TRBV11-2 and TRBJ2-3; the match to TRBD2 covers 9 bases. With 2 bases clipped from V and 6 bases from J, the junction kept 9 bases outside the gene matches. The CDR3 runs to 16 residues. In germline, CDR1 is SGHAT, CDR2 FQNNGV. The CDR3 region has the DNA TGTGCCAGCAGCTTATTTCGCGGGGGGGCAGGGGATACGCAGTATTTT. Its translation: CASSLFRGGAGDTQYF.

The chain employs TRBV27 and TRBJ1-2; a weak D match, TRBD1 (5 bases). The CDR3 sequence is 15 residues long. V dropped 0 bases and J dropped 7 bases, with 15 bases sitting between them. Germline-derived CDR1 and CDR2 are MNHEY and SMNVEV (reference sequence). The CDR3 spells CASSLSLRGRAGYTF. For the CDR3, the DNA is TGTGCCAGCAGTTTATCGTTAAGGGGACGGGCTGGCTACACCTTC.

The chain carries TRBV11-3 and TRBJ2-1, with TRBD2 matching 11 bases. Germline values: CDR1 SGHNT, CDR2 YENEEA. The CDR3 has 15 amino acids. Trimming at V came to 5 bases and at J to 4 bases, leaving 4 bases not matched to a gene. The DNA for the CDR3 is TGTGCCAGCAGCCTAGCGGGAGGCAATTACAATGAGCAGTTCTTC. Translating it yields CASSLAGGNYNEQFF.